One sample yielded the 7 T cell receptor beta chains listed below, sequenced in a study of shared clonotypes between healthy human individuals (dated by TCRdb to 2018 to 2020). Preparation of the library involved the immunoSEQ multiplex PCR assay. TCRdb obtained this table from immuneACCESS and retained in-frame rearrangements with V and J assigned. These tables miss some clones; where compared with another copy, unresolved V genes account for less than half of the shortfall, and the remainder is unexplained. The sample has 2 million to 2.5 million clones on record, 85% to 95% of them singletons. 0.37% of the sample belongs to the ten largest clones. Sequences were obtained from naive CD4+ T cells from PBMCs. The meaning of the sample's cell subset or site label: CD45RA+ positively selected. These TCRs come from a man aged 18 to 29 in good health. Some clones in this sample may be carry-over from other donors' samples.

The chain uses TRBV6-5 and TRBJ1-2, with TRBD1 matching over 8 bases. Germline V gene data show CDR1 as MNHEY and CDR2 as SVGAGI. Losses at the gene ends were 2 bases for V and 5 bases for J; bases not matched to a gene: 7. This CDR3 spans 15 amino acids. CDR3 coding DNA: TGTGCCAGCAGTTACACGGGGACAGGAACATATGGCTACACCTTC. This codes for CASSYTGTGTYGYTF.

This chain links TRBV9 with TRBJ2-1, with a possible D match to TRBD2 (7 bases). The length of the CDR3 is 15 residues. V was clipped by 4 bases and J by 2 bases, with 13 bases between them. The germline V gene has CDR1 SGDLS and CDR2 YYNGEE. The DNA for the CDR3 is TGTGCCAGCAGCTCCGAGGGGGGGGCCTACAATGAGCAGTTCTTC. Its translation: CASSSEGGAYNEQFF.

CDR3: CASSSEGRGHGYTF. Written as DNA, the CDR3 is TGTGCCAGCAGCTCGGAGGGCAGGGGGCATGGCTACACCTTC. The V call is TRBV5-4, the J call TRBJ1-2, with 8 bases matching TRBD1. Unmatched junction bases numbered 7, after V lost 3 bases and J lost 6 bases. Germline V gene data show CDR1 as SGHNT and CDR2 as YYREEE (reference sequence). The CDR3 loop spans 14 amino acids.

The CDR3 bases are TGTGCCAGCAGCTTAGTACAGGGGAAGAACACTGAAGCTTTCTTT. Its protein product is CASSLVQGKNTEAFF. The rearrangement links TRBV7-8 to TRBJ1-1; 7 nucleotides align to TRBD1. The germline V gene has CDR1 SGHVS and CDR2 FQNEAQ. J was trimmed by 1 base and V by 1 base; bases with no gene match: 3. The CDR3 extends over 15 amino acids.

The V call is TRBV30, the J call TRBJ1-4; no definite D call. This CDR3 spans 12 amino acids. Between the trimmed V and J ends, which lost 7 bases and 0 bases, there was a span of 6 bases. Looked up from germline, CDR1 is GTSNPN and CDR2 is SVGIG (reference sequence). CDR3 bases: TGTGCCTCAGGAGCAACTAATGAAAAACTGTTTTTT. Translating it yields CASGATNEKLFF. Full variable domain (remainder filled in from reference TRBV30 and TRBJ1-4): SQTIHQWPATLVQPVGSPLSLECTVEGTSNPNLYWYRQAAGRGLQLLFYSVGIGQISSEVPQNLSASRPQDRQFILSSKKLLLSDSGFYLCASGATNEKLFFGSGTQLSVL.

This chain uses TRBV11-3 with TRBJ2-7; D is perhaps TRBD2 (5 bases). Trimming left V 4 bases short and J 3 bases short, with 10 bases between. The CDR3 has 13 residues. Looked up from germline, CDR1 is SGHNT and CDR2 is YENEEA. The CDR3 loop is CASSWEQNYEQYF. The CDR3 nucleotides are TGTGCCAGCAGCTGGGAGCAGAACTACGAGCAGTACTTC. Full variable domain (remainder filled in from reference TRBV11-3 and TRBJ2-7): EAGVVQSPRYKIIEKKQPVAFWCNPISGHNTLYWYLQNLGQGPELLIRYENEEAVDDSQLPKDRFSAERLKGVDSTLKIQPAELGDSAVYLCASSWEQNYEQYFGPGTRLTVT.

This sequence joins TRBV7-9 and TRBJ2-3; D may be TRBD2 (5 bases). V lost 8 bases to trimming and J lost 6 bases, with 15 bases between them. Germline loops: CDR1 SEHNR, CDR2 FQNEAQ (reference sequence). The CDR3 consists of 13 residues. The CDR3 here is CASQRPAGDTQYF. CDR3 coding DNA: TGTGCCAGCCAAAGACCCGCGGGTGATACGCAGTATTTT. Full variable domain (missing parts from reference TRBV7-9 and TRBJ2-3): DTGVSQNPRHKITKRGQNVTFRCDPISEHNRLYWYRQTLGQGPEFLTYFQNEAQLEKSRLLSDRFSAERPKGSFSTLEIQRTEQGDSAMYLCASQRPAGDTQYFGPGTRLTVL.